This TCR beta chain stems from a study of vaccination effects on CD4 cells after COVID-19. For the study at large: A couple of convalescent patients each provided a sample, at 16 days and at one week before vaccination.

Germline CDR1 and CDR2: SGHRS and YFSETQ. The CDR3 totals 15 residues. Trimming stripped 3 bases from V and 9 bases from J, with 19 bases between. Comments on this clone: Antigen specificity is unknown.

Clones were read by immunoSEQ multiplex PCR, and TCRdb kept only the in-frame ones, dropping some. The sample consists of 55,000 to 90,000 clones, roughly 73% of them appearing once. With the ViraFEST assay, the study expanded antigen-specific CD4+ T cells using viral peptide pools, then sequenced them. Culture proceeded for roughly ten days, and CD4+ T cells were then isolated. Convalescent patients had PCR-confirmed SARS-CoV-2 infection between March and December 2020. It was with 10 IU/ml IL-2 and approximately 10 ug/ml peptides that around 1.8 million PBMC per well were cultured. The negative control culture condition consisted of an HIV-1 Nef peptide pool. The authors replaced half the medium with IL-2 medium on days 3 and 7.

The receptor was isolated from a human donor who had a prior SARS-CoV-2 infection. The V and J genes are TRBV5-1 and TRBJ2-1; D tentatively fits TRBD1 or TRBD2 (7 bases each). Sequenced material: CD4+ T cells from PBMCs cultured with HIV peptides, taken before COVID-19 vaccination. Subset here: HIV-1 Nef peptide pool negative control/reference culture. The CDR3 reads CASSYSGSQGVEQFF. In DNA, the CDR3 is TGCGCCAGCAGCTATAGCGGGTCCCAGGGGGTTGAGCAGTTCTTC.